Each of the 13 T cell receptor beta chains below was sequenced from the same sample in a study of monozygotic twins with inflammatory bowel disease. TCRdb reprocessed the 5' RACE reads and reports one entry per CDR3 protein, with no DNA. This table lists 350,000 to 400,000 distinct CDR3 sequences. The sample consisted of blood. The receptors shown here come from a human donor with ulcerative colitis or Crohn's disease, or a healthy co-twin of an affected twin (not recorded which).

V and J are TRBV20-1 and TRBJ1-4; TCRdb lists TRBD1, though no DNA is available to test this call. The germline V gene has CDR1 DFQATT and CDR2 SNEGSKA (reference sequence). CDR3 length: 14 amino acids. The chain's CDR3 is CSAPDGTKGEKLFF.

The rearrangement links TRBV4-3 to TRBJ1-4; checking the TCRdb D call of TRBD1 is not possible without DNA. The CDR3 sequence is 15 residues long. The V gene's germline CDR1 is LGHNA and CDR2 YSLEER. CDR3: CASSHLRDRGKKLFF.

The chain has TRBV5-1 and TRBJ1-1. The CDR3 consists of 15 residues. Per germline, CDR1 SGHRS and CDR2 YFSETQ. The CDR3 region is CASSFARDSLTEAFF.

J is TRBJ2-2 and V is TRBV18; the D call from TCRdb, TRBD2, cannot be confirmed without DNA. The V gene's germline CDR1 is KGHSH and CDR2 LQKENI. The CDR3 runs 17 residues. Here the CDR3 reads CASSPGPTNPNTGELFF.

The genes are TRBV5-5 and TRBJ2-5; checking the TCRdb D call of TRBD1 is not possible without DNA. The germline V gene encodes CDR1 SGHKS and CDR2 YYEKEE (reference sequence). The CDR3 sequence is 15 residues long. CDR3 residues: CASSFTGGTRKTQYF.

J is TRBJ2-3 and V is TRBV14; no DNA is available, so the TRBD1 call from TCRdb remains unchecked. The CDR3 is 13 amino acids. CDR1 and CDR2 (germline): SGHDN, FVKESK. The CDR3 protein is CASSQDPRAGPYF. Looking up the rest from reference TRBV14 and TRBJ2-3 gives the full variable domain: EAGVTQFPSHSVIEKGQTVTLRCDPISGHDNLYWYRRVMGKEIKFLLHFVKESKQDESGMPNNRFLAERTGGTYSTLKVQPAELEDSGVYFCASSQDPRAGPYFGPGTRLTVL.

V usage is TRBV27 and J usage is TRBJ1-4; TCRdb picks TRBD1, but there is no DNA to check that call. This CDR3 comprises 15 residues. The germline CDR1 and CDR2 sequences are MNHEY and SMNVEV (reference sequence). The CDR3 sequence: CASSPYRGSEEKLFF.

This chain connects TRBV5-1 to TRBJ1-1. Germline V gene sequence: CDR1 SGHRS, CDR2 YFSETQ. There are 15 residues in the CDR3. This CDR3 is CASSSLDPTNTEAFF.

This chain uses TRBV28 with TRBJ1-1. CDR3 length: 14 residues. Germline V gene data show CDR1 as MDHEN and CDR2 as SYDVKM. CDR3 sequence reads: CASSLGLQNTEAFF.

The chain is built from TRBV12-3 or TRBV12-4 and TRBJ2-7; TCRdb lists TRBD1, though no DNA is available to test this call. The length of the CDR3 is 15 residues. CDR3 loop: CASSLRQGPKRGQYF.

The chain is built from TRBV10-3 and TRBJ2-3; the D gene TCRdb calls, TRBD2, cannot be checked with no DNA. This CDR3 has 12 residues. Germline-derived CDR1 and CDR2 are ENHRY and SYGVKD. CDR3 amino acids: CAISGVGDTQYF.

The chain has TRBV7-9 and TRBJ2-5; the D call from TCRdb, TRBD2, cannot be confirmed without DNA. Germline CDR1 SEHNR, CDR2 FQNEAQ (reference sequence). This CDR3 has 15 amino acids. The CDR3 sequence: CASSLYGLEQETQYF.

This chain joins TRBV6-2 or TRBV6-3 and TRBJ2-1; without DNA, the TCRdb call of TRBD1 cannot be checked. This CDR3 region has 12 residues. Germline CDR1 is MNHEY and CDR2 is SVGEGT. The CDR3 loop reads CASNEGGNEQFF.